The clone carrying this T cell receptor (beta chain) was counted a few times. This specimen comes from a study of early T cells in non-severe SARS-CoV-2 infection. This CDR3 has 13 amino acids. V dropped 6 bases and J dropped 4; count of bases not matched to a gene: 3. Germline loops: CDR1 SNHLY, CDR2 FYNNEI. TCRdb used MiXCR to reprocess the 5' RACE reads, holding one entry per CDR3 protein. Of just over 95,000 distinct CDR3 sequences in the sample, about 10% are singletons; the top ten hold roughly 4.5%. The genes are TRBV2 and TRBJ1-5, with 7 nucleotides matching TRBD1. The sample consisted of whole blood, taken at baseline. The clonotype was recovered from an adult who was a healthcare worker with PCR-confirmed SARS-CoV-2 infection or an uninfected control (not recorded which). The CDR3 protein is CASRMTGNQPQHF. The CDR3 DNA follows: TGTGCCAGCAGGATGACAGGGAATCAGCCCCAGCATTTT.